These 26 T cell receptor beta chains share one sample of origin, sequenced in a study of neurological immune-mediated disorders. TCRdb reprocessed the 5' RACE reads with MiXCR, giving one entry per CDR3 protein. The top ten hold around a sixth of the sample, which has 15,000 to 20,000 distinct CDR3 sequences, 6% to 8.5% seen once. The sequenced sample was CD8+ T cells from blood. The receptor set was obtained from a woman in her twenties or thirties with HTLV-1-associated myelopathy (HAM/TSP).

The table lists this clonotype with many counts. The gene calls are TRBV20-1 and TRBJ2-1; 13 positions agree with TRBD2. The germline CDR1 and CDR2 sequences are DFQATT and SNEGSKA (reference sequence). Losses at the gene ends were 1 base for V and 4 bases for J; bases not matched to a gene: 4. This CDR3 is built from 16 residues. This CDR3 reads CSARGTSGGNYNEQFF. The CDR3 coding sequence is TGCAGTGCTAGAGGGACTAGCGGGGGAAATTACAATGAGCAGTTCTTC.

This clonotype was observed many times. The V and J genes are TRBV5-6 and TRBJ2-1; 9 bases are shared with TRBD2. The germline gives CDR1 SGHDT, CDR2 YYEEEE. This CDR3 region has 17 residues. Trimming cost V 2 bases and J 3 bases; bases outside gene matches: 9. The CDR3 protein is CASSFHPLAGSYNEQFF. CDR3 DNA sequence: TGTGCCAGCAGCTTCCACCCTCTAGCGGGGAGCTACAATGAGCAGTTCTTC.

Worth noting for this clonotype: It is unclear where the CDR3 begins or ends on the DNA, so no DNA is shown, and the CDR3 is as TCRdb lists it. The chain couples TRBV9 to TRBJ2-7; the table calls TRBD2, which could not be checked here. CDR1 is SGDLS and CDR2 is YYNGEE in the germline V gene. The CDR3 adds up to 21 amino acids, both ends counted. CDR3: CASSFYICSARDSTATYEQYF.

This clonotype has ten or more counts. This chain connects TRBV11-2 to TRBJ2-7; perhaps TRBD2 as D (5 bases). CDR3 length equals 15 residues. The V end lost 4 bases, the J end lost 0 bases, and 13 bases lay between the germline ends. The germline CDR1 and CDR2 sequences are SGHAT and FQNNGV. CDR3 bases: TGTGCCAGCAGCTCCCACGAGGGTACCTCCTACGAGCAGTACTTC. It translates to CASSSHEGTSYEQYF.

This clonotype occurred many times. This chain uses TRBV6-5 with TRBJ2-3; D might be TRBD1 (7 bases). Per the germline V gene, CDR1 is MNHEY and CDR2 is SVGAGI. The CDR3 runs to 14 residues. V shed 2 bases and J shed 4 bases, with 10 bases lying between them. The DNA for the CDR3 is TGTGCCAGCAGTTACGGAGGGGGCGCAGATACGCAGTATTTT. Encoded protein: CASSYGGGADTQYF.

This clonotype was recorded at least ten times. The chain links TRBV11-2 to TRBJ1-1, with a possible D match to TRBD1 (6 bases). The CDR3 contains 15 residues. Trimming shortened V by 5 bases and J by 2 bases, and 15 bases separated the two germline ends. Germline CDR1 and CDR2: SGHAT and FQNNGV. This CDR3 reads CASSLTGRGNTEAFF. The CDR3 DNA is TGTGCCAGCAGCCTCACAGGGAGGGGAAACACTGAAGCTTTCTTT. Complete variable domain (other parts from reference TRBV11-2 and TRBJ1-1): EAGVAQSPRYKIIEKRQSVAFWCNPISGHATLYWYQQILGQGPKLLIQFQNNGVVDDSQLPKDRFSAERLKGVDSTLKIQPAKLEDSAVYLCASSLTGRGNTEAFFGQGTRLTVV.

This clonotype was found many times. The chain combines TRBV6-2 or TRBV6-3 with TRBJ2-2; TRBD2 matches at 12 bases. Germline V gene data show CDR1 as MNHEY and CDR2 as SVGEGT. With 6 bases clipped from V and 2 bases from J, the junction kept 7 bases outside the gene matches. The CDR3 has 17 residues. CDR3 bases: TGTGCCAGCAGAAGACTAGCGGGAGAATATAACACCGGGGAGCTGTTTTTT. This codes for CASRRLAGEYNTGELFF.

The sample holds many counts of this clonotype. The chain couples TRBV27 to TRBJ1-1, with a weak D call TRBD1 (6 bases). Deletions cut 2 bases from V and 6 bases from J, with 13 bases between. This CDR3 spans 14 amino acids. Germline CDR1 MNHEY, CDR2 SMNVEV (reference sequence). DNA for the CDR3: TGTGCCAGCAGTTTACTAGGGGGAAGACCTGAAGCTTTCTTT. Its protein is CASSLLGGRPEAFF.

This clonotype was observed at least ten times. The chain uses TRBV4-1 and TRBJ2-1; possible D gene TRBD2, 5 bases. This CDR3 has 16 amino acids. The germline gives CDR1 MGHRA, CDR2 YSYEKL. Between the trimmed V and J ends, which lost 6 bases and 1 base, there was a span of 16 bases. The CDR3 is CASRKEGKGSYNEQFF. Here the CDR3 DNA reads TGCGCCAGCAGAAAAGAGGGTAAGGGTTCCTACAATGAGCAGTTCTTC.

At least ten counts were recorded for this clonotype. The chain uses TRBV7-9 and TRBJ1-2, with D possibly TRBD1 on 5 matching bases. V gave up 6 bases and J gave up 3 bases, with 11 bases separating them. This CDR3 is built from 13 residues. CDR1 and CDR2 from the germline V gene are SEHNR and FQNEAQ (reference sequence). CDR3: CASRGGVDYGYTF. Here the CDR3 DNA reads TGTGCCAGCAGGGGAGGGGTGGACTATGGCTACACCTTC.

This clonotype was detected ten times or more. The chain carries TRBV20-1 and TRBJ1-2; D gene ambiguous. Trimming removed 5 bases from V and 4 bases from J, with 20 bases in between. CDR1 DFQATT and CDR2 SNEGSKA come from the germline V gene (reference sequence). CDR3 length: 15 residues. As DNA, the CDR3 is TGCAGTGCTTTGACGGGCCCTGACCCCTTCTATGGCTACACCTTC. Translation gives CSALTGPDPFYGYTF.

This clonotype has at least ten counts. This chain uses TRBV5-1 with TRBJ2-7; D unresolved. Germline values: CDR1 SGHRS, CDR2 YFSETQ. This CDR3 is built from 14 residues. Trimming shortened V by 2 bases and J by 4 bases, and 13 bases separated the two germline ends. CDR3 region: CASSFSTPPYEQYF. The CDR3 DNA reads as TGCGCCAGCAGCTTCTCAACCCCTCCTTACGAGCAGTACTTC. Combining the CDR3 with reference TRBV5-1 and TRBJ2-7 gives the whole variable domain KAGVTQTPRYLIKTRGQQVTLSCSPISGHRSVSWYQQTPGQGLQFLFEYFSETQRNKGNFPGRFSGRQFSNSRSEMNVSTLELGDSALYLCASSFSTPPYEQYFGPGTRLTVT.

Judged by abundance, this clonotype is medium-sized. CDR3 region: CSARLRRGGVTDTQYF. The CDR3 DNA reads as TGCAGTGCTAGGCTTCGGCGGGGGGGCGTAACAGATACGCAGTATTTT. The chain carries TRBV20-1 and TRBJ2-3, with 9 bases matching TRBD2. V dropped 3 bases and J dropped 3; count of bases not matched to a gene: 10. The CDR3 has 16 amino acids. Germline CDR1 reads DFQATT; CDR2 reads SNEGSKA (reference sequence).

V and J are TRBV5-8 and TRBJ1-2; D ambiguous. The germline V gene has CDR1 SGHTS and CDR2 YDEGEE. Trimming cost V 0 bases and J 4 bases, with 19 bases left between them. The CDR3 totals 17 residues. This CDR3 is CASSLAWAEESFYGYTF. As DNA, the CDR3 is TGTGCCAGCAGCTTGGCCTGGGCAGAAGAGTCGTTCTATGGCTACACCTTC. The whole variable domain, remainder taken from reference TRBV5-8 and TRBJ1-2, is EAGVTQSPTHLIKTRGQQATLRCSPISGHTSVYWYQQALGLGLQFLLWYDEGEERNRGNFPPRFSGRQFPNYSSELNVNALELEDSALYLCASSLAWAEESFYGYTFGSGTRLTVV.

This clonotype was found many times. This chain connects TRBV29-1 to TRBJ1-2, with 7 nucleotides matching TRBD1. V lost 1 base to trimming and J lost 4 bases; unmatched junction nucleotides: 6. Germline-derived CDR1 and CDR2 are SQVTM and ANQGSEA. The CDR3 is made up of 14 amino acids. CDR3 coding DNA: TGCAGCGTTGAAGTGGCGACAGGGCTCTATGGCTACACCTTC. It specifies CSVEVATGLYGYTF.

In DNA form, the CDR3 reads TGTGCCAGCAGTTTTAATAAGGGGGACAGGGCTTTGAGAGGCTACACCTTC. Protein: CASSFNKGDRALRGYTF. V usage is TRBV12-3 or TRBV12-4 and J usage is TRBJ1-2; TRBD1 aligns across 9 bases. V shed 3 bases, J shed 8 bases, and the junction held 16 bases outside the gene matches. This CDR3 region has 17 residues.

This clonotype has a count of ten or more. This chain joins TRBV7-9 and TRBJ2-3; 7 bases fit TRBD1. V lost 7 bases and J lost 4; bases outside the gene matches: 8. This CDR3 has 14 residues. Per the germline V gene, CDR1 is SEHNR and CDR2 is FQNEAQ (reference sequence). The CDR3 spells CASTLDRVPDTQYF. Here the CDR3 DNA reads TGTGCCAGCACATTAGACAGGGTACCAGATACGCAGTATTTT.

This clonotype was counted ten times or more. V and J are TRBV10-2 and TRBJ1-2; D is unresolved. V shed 7 bases and J shed 5 bases, with 11 bases lying between them. CDR3 size: 12 residues. Germline assignment: CDR1 WSHSY and CDR2 SAAADI. The CDR3 sequence: CASMDGGYGYTF. The CDR3, as DNA: TGCGCCAGCATGGATGGTGGGTATGGCTACACCTTC.

This clonotype showed up many times. V and J are TRBV20-1 and TRBJ2-1, with D unclear. Trimming left V 2 bases short and J 0 bases short, with 20 bases between. The germline CDR1 and CDR2 sequences are DFQATT and SNEGSKA (reference sequence). The CDR3 has 18 amino acids. The CDR3: CSARSYSPRVPSYNEQFF. The DNA for the CDR3 is TGCAGTGCTAGATCCTACTCCCCCCGGGTGCCCTCCTACAATGAGCAGTTCTTC.

This clonotype was seen repeatedly, ten times or more. V and J are TRBV9 and TRBJ2-1; the D is unclear. Trimming left V 3 bases short and J 0 bases short, with 10 bases between. This CDR3 is built from 15 residues. CDR1 and CDR2 from the germline V gene are SGDLS and YYNGEE. The CDR3 here is CASSDTVSSYNEQFF. Written as DNA, the CDR3 is TGTGCCAGCAGCGACACTGTTAGCTCCTACAATGAGCAGTTCTTC. The full variable domain, rest sourced from reference TRBV9 and TRBJ2-1, is DSGVTQTPKHLITATGQRVTLRCSPRSGDLSVYWYQQSLDQGLQFLIQYYNGEERAKGNILERFSAQQFPDLHSELNLSSLELGDSALYFCASSDTVSSYNEQFFGPGTRLTVL.

This clonotype appeared many times. The chain links TRBV24-1 to TRBJ2-3, with TRBD1 as a possible D gene (5 bases). The CDR3 has 14 amino acids. CDR1 KGHDR and CDR2 SFDVKD come from the germline V gene. V lost 4 bases and J lost 2, with 9 bases in between. CDR3 nucleotide sequence: TGTGCCACCAGTGAGACACAGGTCACAGATACGCAGTATTTT. This sequence encodes CATSETQVTDTQYF.

This clonotype was picked up many times. The V and J genes are TRBV15 and TRBJ1-2, with D unclear. The CDR3 spans 16 residues. Trimming shortened V by 0 bases and J by 8 bases, and 19 bases separated the two germline ends. Looked up from germline, CDR1 is LNHNV and CDR2 is YYDKDF (reference sequence). The DNA for the CDR3 is TGTGCCACCAGCAGAGATCTAAGCGGCTCGGATGAGGGCTACACCTTC. Amino acids: CATSRDLSGSDEGYTF. Full variable domain (remainder filled in from reference TRBV15 and TRBJ1-2): DAMVIQNPRYQVTQFGKPVTLSCSQTLNHNVMYWYQQKSSQAPKLLFHYYDKDFNNEADTPDNFQSRRPNTSFCFLDIRSPGLGDTAMYLCATSRDLSGSDEGYTFGSGTRLTVV.

This clonotype was seen a few times. The chain carries TRBV20-1 and TRBJ2-3; TRBD2 matches 12 bases. Germline-derived CDR1 and CDR2 are DFQATT and SNEGSKA (reference sequence). There are 16 residues in the CDR3. The V segment lost 6 bases and the J segment 0 bases; nucleotides outside the gene matches: 7. Here the CDR3 DNA reads TGCAGTGCACCCGGGACTAGCGGGCGAAGCACAGATACGCAGTATTTT. It translates to CSAPGTSGRSTDTQYF.

This clonotype was counted many times. The rearrangement uses TRBV5-1 and TRBJ1-1; TRBD1 aligns across 10 bases. V was clipped by 4 bases and J by 1 base; unmatched bases: 4. This CDR3 has 15 residues. CDR1 is SGHRS, CDR2 YFSETQ, per germline. In DNA form, the CDR3 reads TGCGCCAGCAGCCCCAGACAGGGGGCGAACACTGAAGCTTTCTTT. It yields the protein CASSPRQGANTEAFF.

This clonotype was counted at least ten times. The rearrangement links TRBV5-1 to TRBJ2-1; TRBD1 matches at 9 bases. This CDR3 is 15 amino acids long. Germline V CDR1 and CDR2: SGHRS, YFSETQ. Unmatched junction bases numbered 3, after V lost 4 bases and J lost 1 base. DNA for the CDR3: TGCGCCAGCAGCCAGACAGGGGGTTCCTACAATGAGCAGTTCTTC. This encodes CASSQTGGSYNEQFF.

In this sample, this clonotype turned up many times. The rearrangement uses TRBV4-1 and TRBJ1-2, with 9 bases lining up with TRBD1. V lost 3 bases to trimming and J lost 5 bases; unmatched junction nucleotides: 4. The CDR3 is 14 residues long. The V gene's germline CDR1 is MGHRA and CDR2 YSYEKL. CDR3 loop: CASSHLGTGYGYTF. In DNA, the CDR3 is TGCGCCAGCAGCCACTTAGGGACAGGGTATGGCTACACCTTC.